This T cell receptor (beta chain) appears in the sequencing data of a study of T cell responses to AZD1222 COVID-19 vaccine. General study points: Donors were mostly white British, more females; clonal diversity possibly underestimated.

A note on this clone: Its antigen is unidentified.

Assay used: immunoSEQ multiplex PCR; TCRdb lists only in-frame clones, some missing. The sample shows 150,000 or so clones, 85% to 90% of them seen only once. The source of this sequence is an adult in good health. Sample: peripheral blood, taken on day 0 of AZD1222 vaccination.

The CDR3 bases are TGTGCCTCGGGCGCGGGTAGCAATCAGCCCCAGCATTTT. Its translation: CASGAGSNQPQHF. V gene TRBV19 combines with J gene TRBJ1-5; D uncertain. With 11 bases removed from V and 0 bases from J, the gap between germline ends came to 11 bases. The CDR3 consists of 13 residues. Looked up from germline, CDR1 is LNHDA and CDR2 is SQIVND (reference sequence).